The subject of this entry is one T cell receptor (beta chain). The data were obtained in a study of immune characterization of retroperitoneal liposarcoma. TCRdb redid the calling of the PCR reads with MiXCR, one entry per CDR3 protein. The table lists a few thousand distinct CDR3 sequences, roughly 26% of them singletons. The origin of this receptor is a female donor with retroperitoneal liposarcoma. The source material was tumor tissue.

This chain's CDR3 is CASASFQGTNYEQYF. The CDR3 bases are TGTGCCAGCGCATCTTTCCAGGGCACAAACTACGAGCAGTACTTC. The chain is built from TRBV11-2 and TRBJ2-5, with a weak D call TRBD1 (5 bases). The DNA end lines up better with TRBJ2-7; the J call may be wrong. Germline lookup yields CDR1 SGHAT and CDR2 FQNNGV. CDR3 size: 15 residues.